This TCR beta chain originates from a study of neoadjuvant nivolumab and ipilimumab in lung cancer. Study-wide results and limits: TCR receptors were sequenced in few samples.

The protocol was immunoSEQ multiplex PCR, while the TCRdb copy is restricted to in-frame clones and leaves out a portion. The sample yields some 28,000 clones, 65% to 85% seen once. Germline CDR1 reads DFQATT; CDR2 reads SNEGSKA (reference sequence). This CDR3 comprises 11 residues. V lost 4 bases, J lost 4 bases, and 5 bases lay in between. A word on this clone: Its antigen is not known.

The sample in question was tumor tissue, obtained after neoadjuvant nivolumab, alone or with ipilimumab, at or shortly before surgery. The clonotype comes from an adult with non-small cell lung cancer. The rearrangement joins TRBV20-1 to TRBJ1-5; D not certain. The CDR3 DNA is TGCAGTGCTACTATTAATCAGCCCCAGCATTTT. Protein sequence: CSATINQPQHF.